The entry below describes one TCR beta chain. The antigen this receptor binds is unknown. Base-call qualities are not available, and no considerably larger clone is one nucleotide away. One collaborating source in Seattle enrolled patients during active infection and followed them longitudinally through the course of disease. Collaborating institutions collected whole blood in K2EDTA tubes following their own protocols. Collaborator samples were shipped for TCRbeta analysis as frozen whole blood, isolated PBMCs, or DNA extracted from either sample type. Based on the germline V gene, the CDR1 and CDR2 sequences are SQVTM and ANQGSEA. Including the terminal cysteine and phenylalanine, the CDR3 comprises 11 residues. The retained sequence is limited to the CDR3, 33 bases, with the frame set at the first base. This sample is part of a study of blood T cell repertoires in COVID-19 (dated by TCRdb to about 2020). Regarding the complete study: Samples covering the acute and convalescent phases of COVID-19 were provided by collaborators in the United States, Italy and Spain. Deeply sampled blood TCRbeta repertoires from subjects exposed to, actively infected with, or recovered from COVID-19 were included in the dataset. The material from the prospective study consisted of cDNA or gDNA derived from T cells, B-cell-depleted T cells, or PBMCs. The repertoires were released in a freely available public database intended as a resource for research on the immune response to SARS-CoV-2. The sample metadata nearly always contained a de-identified subject ID, COVID-19 status, age in years and sex. Samples were obtained from the ongoing ImmuneRACE study (first 160 participants) and from 1,254 subjects provided by 6 global collaborators. Where available, HLA class I and class II types were obtained from metadata supplied by the sample provider rather than from assay-based typing.

TCRbeta CDR3 regions were amplified from genomic DNA by means of the immunoSEQ Assay, a bias-controlled multiplex PCR. The study's own analysis went as follows. Within the assay, amplification of reference gene primers was used to estimate how many nucleated cells each sample contained. Sequence reads were collapsed and filtered to measure the absolute abundance of every unique TCRbeta CDR3 rearrangement. For each sample, productive Simpson clonality was calculated as the square root of Simpson's diversity index over productive rearrangements. TCRdb's version of the immuneACCESS table is confined to in-frame rearrangements and falls short of the full clone set. An unresolved V gene accounts for under half of the shortfall where checked; the remainder is of unknown origin. That table supplies the V and J calls and clone size; D and trimming were determined from the DNA. The sample table lists about 220,000 clones, 80% to 85% of them with a count of one. The ten largest clones represent roughly 5.1% of the sample.

Broad study findings and their caveats: The amount of clinical and demographic metadata varied by source and participant and was provided uncurated.

This clonotype was obtained from a woman between 65 and 79 years old with COVID-19, enrolled during active disease. The V gene is TRBV29-1 and the J gene is TRBJ1-2; 6 matching bases give a weak D call of TRBD1. Source material: peripheral blood. The sequenced DNA is TGCAGTGGCGGGGGGGGCAGCGGCTACACCTTC. The resulting protein is CSGGGGSGYTF.